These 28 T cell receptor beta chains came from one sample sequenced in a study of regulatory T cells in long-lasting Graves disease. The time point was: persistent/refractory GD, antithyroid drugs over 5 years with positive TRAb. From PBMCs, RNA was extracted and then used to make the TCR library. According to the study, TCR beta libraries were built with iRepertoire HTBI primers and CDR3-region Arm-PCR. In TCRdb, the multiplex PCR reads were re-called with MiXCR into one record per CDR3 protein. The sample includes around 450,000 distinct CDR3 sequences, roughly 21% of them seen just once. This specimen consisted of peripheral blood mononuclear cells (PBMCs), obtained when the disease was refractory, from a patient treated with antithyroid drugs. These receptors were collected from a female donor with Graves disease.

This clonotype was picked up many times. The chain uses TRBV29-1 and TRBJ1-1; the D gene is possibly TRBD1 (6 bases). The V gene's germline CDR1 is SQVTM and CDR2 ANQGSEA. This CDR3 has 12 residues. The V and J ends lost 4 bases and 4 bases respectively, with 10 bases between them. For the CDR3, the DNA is TGCAGCGTTGGAACAGGGACCACTGAAGCTTTCTTT. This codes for CSVGTGTTEAFF.

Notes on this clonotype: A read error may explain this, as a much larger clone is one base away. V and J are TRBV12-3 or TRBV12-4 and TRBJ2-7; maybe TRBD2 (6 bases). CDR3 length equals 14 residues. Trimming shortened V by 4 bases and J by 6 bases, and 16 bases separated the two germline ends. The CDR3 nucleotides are TGTGCCAGCAGTTCCGGGACTTACGGAGTCGAGCAGTACTTC. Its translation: CASSSGTYGVEQYF.

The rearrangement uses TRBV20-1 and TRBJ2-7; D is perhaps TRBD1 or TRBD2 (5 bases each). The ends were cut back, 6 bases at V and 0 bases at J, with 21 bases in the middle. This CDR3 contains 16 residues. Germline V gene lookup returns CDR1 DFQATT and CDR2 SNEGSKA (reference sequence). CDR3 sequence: CSAEPEGTASSYEQYF. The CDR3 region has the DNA TGCAGTGCCGAGCCAGAGGGGACCGCGAGCTCCTACGAGCAGTACTTC.

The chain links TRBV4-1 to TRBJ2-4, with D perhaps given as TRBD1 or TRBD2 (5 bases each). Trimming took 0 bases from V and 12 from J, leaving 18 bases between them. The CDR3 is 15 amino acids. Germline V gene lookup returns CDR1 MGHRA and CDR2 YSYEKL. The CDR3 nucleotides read TGCGCCAGCAGCCAAGAAATAGGGGCCCTAGCAACTCAGTACTTC. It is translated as CASSQEIGALATQYF.

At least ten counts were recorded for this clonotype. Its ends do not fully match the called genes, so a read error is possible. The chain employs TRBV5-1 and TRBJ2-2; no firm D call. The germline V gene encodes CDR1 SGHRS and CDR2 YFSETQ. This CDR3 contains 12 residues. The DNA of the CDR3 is TGTGCCAGCAGTTACCGGGCCGGGGAGCTGTTTTTT. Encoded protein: CASSYRAGELFF.

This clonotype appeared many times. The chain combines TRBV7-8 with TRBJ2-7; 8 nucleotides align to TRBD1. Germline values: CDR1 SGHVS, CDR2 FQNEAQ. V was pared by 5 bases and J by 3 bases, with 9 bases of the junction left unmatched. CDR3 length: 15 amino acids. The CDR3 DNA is TGTGCCAGCAGCCCACGGAGGGACAGGAGCTACGAGCAGTACTTC. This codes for CASSPRRDRSYEQYF.

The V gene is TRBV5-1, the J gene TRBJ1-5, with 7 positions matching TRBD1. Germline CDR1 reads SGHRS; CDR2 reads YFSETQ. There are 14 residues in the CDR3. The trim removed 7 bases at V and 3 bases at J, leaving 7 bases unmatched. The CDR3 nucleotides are TGCGCCAGCGGGCCAGACAGGGCCAATCAGCCCCAGCATTTT. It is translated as CASGPDRANQPQHF.

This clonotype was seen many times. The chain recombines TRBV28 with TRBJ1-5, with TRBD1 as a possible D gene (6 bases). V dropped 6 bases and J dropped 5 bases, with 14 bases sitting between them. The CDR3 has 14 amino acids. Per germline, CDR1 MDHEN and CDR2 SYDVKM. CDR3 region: CASRRQAGDQPQHF. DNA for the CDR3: TGTGCCAGCAGACGACAGGCGGGGGATCAGCCCCAGCATTTT.

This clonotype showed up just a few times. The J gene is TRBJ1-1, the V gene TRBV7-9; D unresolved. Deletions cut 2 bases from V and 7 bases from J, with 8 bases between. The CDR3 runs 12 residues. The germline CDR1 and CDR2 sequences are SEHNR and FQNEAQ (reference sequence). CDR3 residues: CASSLSYSEAFF. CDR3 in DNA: TGTGCCAGCAGCTTATCCTACAGTGAAGCTTTCTTT.

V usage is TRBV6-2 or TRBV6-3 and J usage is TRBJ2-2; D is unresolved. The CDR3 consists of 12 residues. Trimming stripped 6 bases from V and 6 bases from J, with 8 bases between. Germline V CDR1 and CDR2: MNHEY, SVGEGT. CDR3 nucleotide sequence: TGTGCCAGCAGAGGTACGGCCGGGGAGCTGTTTTTT. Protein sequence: CASRGTAGELFF.

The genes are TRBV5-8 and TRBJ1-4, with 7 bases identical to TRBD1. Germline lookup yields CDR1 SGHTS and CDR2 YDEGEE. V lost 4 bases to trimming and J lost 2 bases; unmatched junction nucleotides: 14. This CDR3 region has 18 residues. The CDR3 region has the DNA TGTGCCAGCAGCCACGACCCTGAGGGGGCCACTACTAATGAAAAACTGTTTTTT. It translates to CASSHDPEGATTNEKLFF.

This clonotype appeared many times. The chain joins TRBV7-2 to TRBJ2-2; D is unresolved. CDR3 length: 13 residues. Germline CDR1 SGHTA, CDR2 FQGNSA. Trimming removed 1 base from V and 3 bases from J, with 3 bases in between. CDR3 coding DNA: TGTGCCAGCAGCTTAGATTACACCGGGGAGCTGTTTTTT. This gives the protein CASSLDYTGELFF.

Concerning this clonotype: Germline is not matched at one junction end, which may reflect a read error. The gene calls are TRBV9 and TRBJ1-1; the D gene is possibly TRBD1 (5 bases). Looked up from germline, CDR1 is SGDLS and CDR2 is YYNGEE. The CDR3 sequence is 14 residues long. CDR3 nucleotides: TGTACCAGCAGCGTAAAGGGGAGTGGCACTGAAGCTTTCTTT. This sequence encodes CTSSVKGSGTEAFF. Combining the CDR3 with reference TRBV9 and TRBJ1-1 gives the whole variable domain DSGVTQTPKHLITATGQRVTLRCSPRSGDLSVYWYQQSLDQGLQFLIQYYNGEERAKGNILERFSAQQFPDLHSELNLSSLELGDSALYFCTSSVKGSGTEAFFGQGTRLTVV.

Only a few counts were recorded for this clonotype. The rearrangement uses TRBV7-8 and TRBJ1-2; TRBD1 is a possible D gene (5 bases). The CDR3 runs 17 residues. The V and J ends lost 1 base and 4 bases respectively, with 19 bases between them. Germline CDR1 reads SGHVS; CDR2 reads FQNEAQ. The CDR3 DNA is TGTGCCAGCAGCTTAGTGGCCGGGGGGGAAATGGGCTATGGCTACACCTTC. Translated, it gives CASSLVAGGEMGYGYTF.

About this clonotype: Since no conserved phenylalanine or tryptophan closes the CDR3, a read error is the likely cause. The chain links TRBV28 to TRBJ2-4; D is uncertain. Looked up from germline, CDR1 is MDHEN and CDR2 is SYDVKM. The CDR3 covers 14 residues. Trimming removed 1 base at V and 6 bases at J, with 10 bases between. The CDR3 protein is CASSLFTGPNIQYC. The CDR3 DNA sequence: TGTGCCAGCAGTTTATTCACGGGTCCAAACATTCAGTACTGC.

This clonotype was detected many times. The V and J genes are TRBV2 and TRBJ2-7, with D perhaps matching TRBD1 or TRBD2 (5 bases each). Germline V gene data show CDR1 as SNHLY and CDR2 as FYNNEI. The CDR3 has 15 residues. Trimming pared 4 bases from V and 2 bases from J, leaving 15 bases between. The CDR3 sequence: CASSVSRESPYEQYF. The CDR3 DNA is TGTGCCAGCAGTGTATCCAGGGAGTCCCCCTACGAGCAGTACTTC.

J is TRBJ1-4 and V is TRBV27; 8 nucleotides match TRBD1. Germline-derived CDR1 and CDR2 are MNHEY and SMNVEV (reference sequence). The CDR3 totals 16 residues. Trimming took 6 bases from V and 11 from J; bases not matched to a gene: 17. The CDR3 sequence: CASSERTGTGVAKLFF. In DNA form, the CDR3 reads TGTGCCAGCAGCGAAAGAACCGGGACAGGTGTAGCGAAACTGTTTTTT. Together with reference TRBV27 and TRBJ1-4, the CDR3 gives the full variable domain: EAQVTQNPRYLITVTGKKLTVTCSQNMNHEYMSWYRQDPGLGLRQIYYSMNVEVTDKGDVPEGYKVSRKEKRNFPLILESPSPNQTSLYFCASSERTGTGVAKLFFGSGTQLSVL.

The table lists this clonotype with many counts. CDR3 protein: CASRGGGYTF. CDR3 nucleotide sequence: TGTGCCAGCAGGGGAGGAGGCTACACCTTC. J is TRBJ1-2 and V is TRBV27; D gene unclear. The CDR3 totals 10 residues. Deletions cut 6 bases from V and 8 bases from J, with 7 bases between. Germline V CDR1 and CDR2: MNHEY, SMNVEV (reference sequence).

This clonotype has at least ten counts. CDR3 in amino acids: CASSQGHSNQPQHF. CDR3 nucleotides: TGTGCCAGCAGTCAGGGCCATAGCAATCAGCCCCAGCATTTT. This chain joins TRBV6-2 or TRBV6-3 and TRBJ1-5, with D perhaps TRBD1 (5 bases). Looked up from germline, CDR1 is MNHEY and CDR2 is SVGEGT. The CDR3 contains 14 residues. Deletions cut 5 bases from V and 0 bases from J, with 8 bases between.

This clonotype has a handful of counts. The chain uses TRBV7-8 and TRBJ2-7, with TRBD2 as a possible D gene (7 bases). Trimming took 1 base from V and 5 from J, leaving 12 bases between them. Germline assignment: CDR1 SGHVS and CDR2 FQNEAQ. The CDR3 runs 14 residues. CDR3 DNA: TGTGCCAGCAGCTTAGTGGGGGGGCTCGACGAGCAGTACTTC. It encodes CASSLVGGLDEQYF.

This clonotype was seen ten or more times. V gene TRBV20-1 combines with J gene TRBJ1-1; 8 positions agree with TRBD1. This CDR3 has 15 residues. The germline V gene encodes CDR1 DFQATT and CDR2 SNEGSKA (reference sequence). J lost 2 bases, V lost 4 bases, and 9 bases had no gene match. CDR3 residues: CSAKDRVYQNTEAFF. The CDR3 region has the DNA TGCAGTGCTAAGGACAGGGTATACCAAAACACTGAAGCTTTCTTT.

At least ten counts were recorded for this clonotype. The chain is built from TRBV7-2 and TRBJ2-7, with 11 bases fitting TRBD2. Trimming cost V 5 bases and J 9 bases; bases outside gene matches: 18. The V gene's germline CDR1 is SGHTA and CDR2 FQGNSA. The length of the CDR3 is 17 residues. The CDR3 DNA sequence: TGTGCCAGCAGCAGAAAACTAGCGGGAGCGGGGGATTGGAGGCAGTACTTC. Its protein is CASSRKLAGAGDWRQYF. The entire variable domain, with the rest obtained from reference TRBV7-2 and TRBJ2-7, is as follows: GAGVSQSPSNKVTEKGKDVELRCDPISGHTALYWYRQSLGQGLEFLIYFQGNSAPDKSGLPSDRFSAERTGGSVSTLTIQRTQQEDSAVYLCASSRKLAGAGDWRQYFGPGTRLTVT.

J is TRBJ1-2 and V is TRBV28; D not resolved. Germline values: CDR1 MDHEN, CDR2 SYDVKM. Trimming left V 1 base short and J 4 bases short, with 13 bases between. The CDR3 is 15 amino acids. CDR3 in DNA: TGTGCCAGCAGTTTATTGGGAGGAAACCTCTATGGCTACACCTTC. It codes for CASSLLGGNLYGYTF.

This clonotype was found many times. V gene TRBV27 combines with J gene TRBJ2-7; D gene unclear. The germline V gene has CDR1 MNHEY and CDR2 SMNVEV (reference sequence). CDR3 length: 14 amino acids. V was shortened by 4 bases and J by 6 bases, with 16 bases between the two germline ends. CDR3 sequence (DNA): TGTGCCAGCAGTTCGGACGCGATTCTGGTCGAGCAGTACTTC. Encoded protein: CASSSDAILVEQYF.

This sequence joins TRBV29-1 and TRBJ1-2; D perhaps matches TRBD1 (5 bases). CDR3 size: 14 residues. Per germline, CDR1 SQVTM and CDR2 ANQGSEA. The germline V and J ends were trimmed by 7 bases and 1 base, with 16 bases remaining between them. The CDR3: CSARDPGGNYGYTF. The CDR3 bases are TGCAGCGCCCGAGATCCCGGGGGTAACTATGGCTACACCTTC.

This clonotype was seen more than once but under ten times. The CDR3 nucleotides are TGTGCCAGCAGCTCCGTGGGATCGCGAAACTACGAGCAGTACTTC. Encoded protein: CASSSVGSRNYEQYF. The rearrangement uses TRBV7-2 and TRBJ2-7; D not certain. Germline V CDR1 and CDR2: SGHTA, FQGNSA. V gave up 4 bases and J gave up 3 bases, with 16 bases separating them. The CDR3 spans 15 residues. Full variable domain (rest looked up from reference TRBV7-2 and TRBJ2-7): GAGVSQSPSNKVTEKGKDVELRCDPISGHTALYWYRQSLGQGLEFLIYFQGNSAPDKSGLPSDRFSAERTGGSVSTLTIQRTQQEDSAVYLCASSSVGSRNYEQYFGPGTRLTVT.

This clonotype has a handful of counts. CDR3 residues: CASRDSFSADTQYF. CDR3 bases: TGTGCCAGCCGGGACTCCTTTTCCGCAGATACGCAGTATTTT. The chain carries TRBV25-1 and TRBJ2-3; D is possibly TRBD2 (6 bases). The CDR3 runs 14 residues. Trimming took off 8 bases at V and 4 bases at J, with 16 bases between the two ends. Germline V lookup: CDR1 MGHDK, CDR2 SYGVNS.

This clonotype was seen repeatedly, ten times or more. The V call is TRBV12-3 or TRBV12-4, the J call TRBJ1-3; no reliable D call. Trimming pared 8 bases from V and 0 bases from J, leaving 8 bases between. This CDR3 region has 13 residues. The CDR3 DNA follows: TGTGCCAGCGGACCTTTCTCTGGAAACACCATATATTTT. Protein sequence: CASGPFSGNTIYF.